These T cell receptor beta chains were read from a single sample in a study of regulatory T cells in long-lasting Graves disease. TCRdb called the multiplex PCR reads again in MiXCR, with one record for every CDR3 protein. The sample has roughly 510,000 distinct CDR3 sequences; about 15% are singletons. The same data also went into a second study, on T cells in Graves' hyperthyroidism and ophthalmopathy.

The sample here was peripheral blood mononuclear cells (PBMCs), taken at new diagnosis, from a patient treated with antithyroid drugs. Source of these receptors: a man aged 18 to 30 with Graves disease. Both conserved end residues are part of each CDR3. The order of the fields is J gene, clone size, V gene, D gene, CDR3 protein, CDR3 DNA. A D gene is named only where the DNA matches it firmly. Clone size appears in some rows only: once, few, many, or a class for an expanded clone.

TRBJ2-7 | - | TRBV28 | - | CASSPRDSGLEQYF | TGTGCCAGCAGTCCGCGGGATAGCGGCCTGGAGCAGTACTTC
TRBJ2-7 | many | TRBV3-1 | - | CASSAGFLLNEQYF | TGTGCCAGCAGCGCAGGGTTTTTGCTCAACGAGCAGTACTTC
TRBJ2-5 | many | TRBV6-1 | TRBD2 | CASRILAGGQETQYF | TGTGCCAGCAGGATTCTAGCGGGAGGGCAAGAGACCCAGTACTTC
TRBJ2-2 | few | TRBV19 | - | CASLQGSRAGELFF | TGTGCCAGTTTGCAGGGGAGCAGGGCCGGGGAGCTGTTTTTT
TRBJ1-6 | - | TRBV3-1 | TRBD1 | CASSQTGQRGSYNSPLHF | TGTGCCAGCAGCCAGACAGGGCAAAGGGGCTCCTATAATTCACCCCTCCACTTT
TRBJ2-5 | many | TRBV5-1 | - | CASSLVIVRVSGETQYF | TGTGCCAGCAGCTTGGTTATCGTCAGGGTATCTGGAGAGACCCAGTACTTC
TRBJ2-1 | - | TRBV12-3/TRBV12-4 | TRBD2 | CASSGTSQANEQFF | TGTGCCAGCAGCGGGACTAGCCAAGCCAATGAGCAGTTCTTC
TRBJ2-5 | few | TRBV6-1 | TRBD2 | CASSHTRTSGQETQYF | TGTGCCAGCAGCCACACCCGGACTAGCGGACAAGAGACCCAGTACTTC
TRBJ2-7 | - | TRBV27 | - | CASSLSQGQGGYEQYF | TGTGCCAGCAGTTTATCACAGGGGCAGGGAGGCTACGAGCAGTACTTC
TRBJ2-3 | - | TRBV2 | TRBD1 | CASSEGTGRRPDTQYF | TGTGCCAGCAGTGAAGGGACAGGCCGGCGACCAGATACGCAGTATTTT
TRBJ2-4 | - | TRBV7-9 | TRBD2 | CVIGGSKNIQYF | TGCGTCATCGGGGGGTCCAAAAACATTCAGTACTTC
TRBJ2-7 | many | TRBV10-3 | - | CAISWDTAHEQYF | TGTGCCATCAGTTGGGACACCGCTCACGAGCAGTACTTC
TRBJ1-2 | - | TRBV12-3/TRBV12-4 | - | CASSFSAGMNYGYTF | TGTGCCAGCAGTTTTTCTGCAGGGATGAACTATGGCTACACCTTC
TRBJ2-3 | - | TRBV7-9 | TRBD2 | CASSGWGGFSVDTQYF | TGTGCCAGCAGCGGGTGGGGGGGGTTCAGCGTGGATACGCAGTATTTT